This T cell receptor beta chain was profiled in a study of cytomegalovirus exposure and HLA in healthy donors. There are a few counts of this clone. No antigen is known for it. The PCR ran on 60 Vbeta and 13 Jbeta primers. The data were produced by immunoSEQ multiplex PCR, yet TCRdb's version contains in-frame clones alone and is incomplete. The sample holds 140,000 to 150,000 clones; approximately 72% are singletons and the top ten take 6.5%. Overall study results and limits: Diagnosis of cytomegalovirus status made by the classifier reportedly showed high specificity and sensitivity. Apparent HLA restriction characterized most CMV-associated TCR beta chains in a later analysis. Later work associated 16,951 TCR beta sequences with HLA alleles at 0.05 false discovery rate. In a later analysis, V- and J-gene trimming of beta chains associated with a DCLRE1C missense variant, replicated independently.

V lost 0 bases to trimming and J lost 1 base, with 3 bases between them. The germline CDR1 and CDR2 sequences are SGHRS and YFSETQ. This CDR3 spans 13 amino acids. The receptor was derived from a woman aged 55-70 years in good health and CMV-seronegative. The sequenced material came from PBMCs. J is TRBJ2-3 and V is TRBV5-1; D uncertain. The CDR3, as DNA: TGCGCCAGCAGCTTGGTAGGCACAGATACGCAGTATTTT. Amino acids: CASSLVGTDTQYF. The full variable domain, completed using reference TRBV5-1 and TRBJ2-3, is KAGVTQTPRYLIKTRGQQVTLSCSPISGHRSVSWYQQTPGQGLQFLFEYFSETQRNKGNFPGRFSGRQFSNSRSEMNVSTLELGDSALYLCASSLVGTDTQYFGPGTRLTVL.